The 6 T cell receptor beta chains below all came from one sample that was sequenced in a study of Graves' ophthalmopathy and Graves' hyperthyroidism. RNA transcripts provided the template for amplifying TCR beta CDR3 regions. First-round RT-PCR with HTBI primers preceded a second-round multiplex PCR. TCRdb fed the multiplex PCR reads into MiXCR, producing one record per CDR3 protein. This table has around 1,000,000 distinct CDR3 sequences, about 38% appearing once. Sample: peripheral blood or thyroid tissue (not recorded which). These receptors came from an adult man with Graves' hyperthyroidism.

This clonotype has only a few counts. This chain connects TRBV4-1 to TRBJ2-5, with 8 bases aligning to TRBD2. V lost 5 bases to trimming and J lost 4 bases; unmatched junction nucleotides: 15. The CDR3 loop spans 17 amino acids. Germline CDR1 and CDR2: MGHRA and YSYEKL. The CDR3 DNA reads as TGCGCCAGCAGCACTAGACCTAGCGGGTCACGGGGAGAGACCCAGTACTTC. This encodes CASSTRPSGSRGETQYF.

This clonotype appeared a few times. This sequence joins TRBV28 and TRBJ1-1; TRBD1 might be the D (6 bases). The CDR3 consists of 15 residues. Germline V lookup: CDR1 MDHEN, CDR2 SYDVKM. Trimming took 7 bases from V and 5 from J, leaving 20 bases between them. The CDR3 here is CASTLEGGRRTEAFF. CDR3 coding DNA: TGTGCCAGCACCCTAGAGGGGGGGCGCCGGACTGAAGCTTTCTTT.

CDR3 sequence reads: CAWSYRVTEAFF. DNA for the CDR3: TGTGCCTGGAGTTACAGGGTCACTGAAGCTTTCTTT. V is TRBV30 and J is TRBJ1-1, with D perhaps matching TRBD1 (6 bases). The V gene's germline CDR1 is GTSNPN and CDR2 SVGIG (reference sequence). Trimming removed 2 bases from V and 4 bases from J, with 8 bases in between. The CDR3 length is 12 residues.

This sequence joins TRBV20-1 and TRBJ2-2; D might be TRBD2 (5 bases). The CDR3 totals 16 residues. V was clipped by 6 bases and J by 4 bases, with 21 bases between them. Germline V gene sequence: CDR1 DFQATT, CDR2 SNEGSKA (reference sequence). This CDR3 reads CSADGLSGEGTGELFF. CDR3 coding DNA: TGCAGTGCCGACGGCCTCTCCGGGGAAGGCACCGGGGAGCTGTTTTTT.

This chain links TRBV30 with TRBJ1-4; D unresolved. The CDR3 length is 12 residues. The V end was cut by 4 bases, the J end by 8 bases, with 11 bases between. Germline assignment: CDR1 GTSNPN and CDR2 SVGIG (reference sequence). CDR3 bases: TGTGCCTGGACGGCCCACGGGGAAAAACTGTTTTTT. It translates to CAWTAHGEKLFF.

This clonotype was observed once. The conserved phenylalanine or tryptophan normally closing the CDR3 is absent here, so this likely arose from a read error. The DNA is left out, because the CDR3 cannot be placed on it with certainty; the CDR3 is given as TCRdb lists it. The chain combines TRBV10-3 with TRBJ2-5; the tabulated D call, TRBD1, remains unverified against the DNA. The CDR3 spans 9 amino acids, including both terminal residues. Germline V CDR1 and CDR2: ENHRY, SYGVKD. This CDR3 reads CAVTGGSNY.